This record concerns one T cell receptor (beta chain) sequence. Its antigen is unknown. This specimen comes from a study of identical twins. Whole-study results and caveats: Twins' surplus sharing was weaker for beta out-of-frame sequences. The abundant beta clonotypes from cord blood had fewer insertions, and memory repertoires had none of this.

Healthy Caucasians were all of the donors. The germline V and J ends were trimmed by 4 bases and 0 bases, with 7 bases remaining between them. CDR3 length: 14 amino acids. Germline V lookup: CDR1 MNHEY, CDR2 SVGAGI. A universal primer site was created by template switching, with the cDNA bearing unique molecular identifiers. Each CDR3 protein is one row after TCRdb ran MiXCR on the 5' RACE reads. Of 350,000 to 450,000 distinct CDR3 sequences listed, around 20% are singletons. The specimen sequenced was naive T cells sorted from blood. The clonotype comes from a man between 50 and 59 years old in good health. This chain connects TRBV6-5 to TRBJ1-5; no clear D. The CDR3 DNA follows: TGTGCCAGCAGTTCCCGGCATAGCAATCAGCCCCAGCATTTT. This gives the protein CASSSRHSNQPQHF.